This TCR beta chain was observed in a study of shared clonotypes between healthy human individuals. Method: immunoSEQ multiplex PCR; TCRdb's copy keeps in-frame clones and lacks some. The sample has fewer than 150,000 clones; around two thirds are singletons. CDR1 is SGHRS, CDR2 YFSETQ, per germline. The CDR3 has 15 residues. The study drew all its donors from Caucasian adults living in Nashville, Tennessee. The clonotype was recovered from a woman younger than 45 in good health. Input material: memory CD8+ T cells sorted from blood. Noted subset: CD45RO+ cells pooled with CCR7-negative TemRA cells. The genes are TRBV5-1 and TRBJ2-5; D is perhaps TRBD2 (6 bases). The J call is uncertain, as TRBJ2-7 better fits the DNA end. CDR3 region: CASSPRLALVYEQYF. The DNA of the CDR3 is TGCGCCAGCAGCCCCCGGCTAGCGCTGGTCTACGAGCAGTACTTC.